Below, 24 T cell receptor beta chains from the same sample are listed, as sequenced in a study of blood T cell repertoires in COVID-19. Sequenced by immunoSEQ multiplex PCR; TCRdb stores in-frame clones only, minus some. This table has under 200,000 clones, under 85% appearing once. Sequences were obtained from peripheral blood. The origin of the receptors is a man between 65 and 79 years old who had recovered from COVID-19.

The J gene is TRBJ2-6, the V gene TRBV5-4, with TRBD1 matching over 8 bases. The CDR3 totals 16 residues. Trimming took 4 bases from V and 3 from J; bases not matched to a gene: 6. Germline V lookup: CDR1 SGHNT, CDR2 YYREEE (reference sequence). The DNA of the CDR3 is TGTGCCAGCAGCCCAGGACAGGGAATTGGGGCCAACGTCCTGACTTTC. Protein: CASSPGQGIGANVLTF.

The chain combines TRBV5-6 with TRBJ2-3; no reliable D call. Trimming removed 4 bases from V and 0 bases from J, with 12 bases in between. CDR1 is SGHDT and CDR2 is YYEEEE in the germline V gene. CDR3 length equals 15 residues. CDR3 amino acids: CASSGDIASTDTQYF. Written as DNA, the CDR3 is TGTGCCAGCAGCGGTGACATTGCTAGCACAGATACGCAGTATTTT.

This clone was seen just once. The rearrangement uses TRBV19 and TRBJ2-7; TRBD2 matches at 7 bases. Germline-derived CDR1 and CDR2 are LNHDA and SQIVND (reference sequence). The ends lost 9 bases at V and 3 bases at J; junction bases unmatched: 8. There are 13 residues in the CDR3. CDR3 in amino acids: CASGEGLLYEQYF. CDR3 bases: TGTGCCAGCGGGGAGGGACTACTCTACGAGCAGTACTTC.

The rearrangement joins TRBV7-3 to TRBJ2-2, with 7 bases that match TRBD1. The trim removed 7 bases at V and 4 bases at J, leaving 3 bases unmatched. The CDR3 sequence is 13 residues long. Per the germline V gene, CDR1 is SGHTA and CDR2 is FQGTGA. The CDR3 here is CASTQGVTGELFF. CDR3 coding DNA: TGTGCCAGCACCCAGGGGGTCACCGGGGAGCTGTTTTTT.

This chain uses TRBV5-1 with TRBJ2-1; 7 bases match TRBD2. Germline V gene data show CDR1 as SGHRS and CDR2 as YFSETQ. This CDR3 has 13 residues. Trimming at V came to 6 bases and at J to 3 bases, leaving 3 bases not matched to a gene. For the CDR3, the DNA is TGCGCCAGCAACAGCGGGAACTACAATGAGCAGTTCTTC. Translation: CASNSGNYNEQFF.

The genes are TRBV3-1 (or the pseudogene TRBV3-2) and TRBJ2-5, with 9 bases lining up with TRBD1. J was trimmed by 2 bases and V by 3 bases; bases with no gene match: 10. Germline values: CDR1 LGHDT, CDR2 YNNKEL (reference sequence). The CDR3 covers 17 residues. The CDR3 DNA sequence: TGTGCCAGCAGCCAGAACACAGGGGGCTACCCTCAAGAGACCCAGTACTTC. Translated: CASSQNTGGYPQETQYF.

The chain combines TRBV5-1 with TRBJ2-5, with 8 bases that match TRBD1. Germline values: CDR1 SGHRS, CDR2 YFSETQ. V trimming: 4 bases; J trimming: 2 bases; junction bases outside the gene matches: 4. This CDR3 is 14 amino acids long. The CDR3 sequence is CASSSYRGQETQYF. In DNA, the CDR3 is TGCGCCAGCAGCAGCTACAGGGGGCAAGAGACCCAGTACTTC.

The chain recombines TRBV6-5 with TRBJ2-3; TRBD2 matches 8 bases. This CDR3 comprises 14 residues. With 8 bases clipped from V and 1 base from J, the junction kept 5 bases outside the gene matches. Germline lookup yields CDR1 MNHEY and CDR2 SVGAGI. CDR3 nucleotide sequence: TGTGCCAGCTGCCGGGAGGGCGGCACAGATACGCAGTATTTT. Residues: CASCREGGTDTQYF.

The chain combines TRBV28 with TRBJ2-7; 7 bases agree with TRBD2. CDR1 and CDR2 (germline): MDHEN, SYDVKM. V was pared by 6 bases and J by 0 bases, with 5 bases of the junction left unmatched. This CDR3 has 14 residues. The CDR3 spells CASRQGGSSYEQYF. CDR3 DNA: TGTGCCAGCAGGCAGGGCGGGAGCTCCTACGAGCAGTACTTC.

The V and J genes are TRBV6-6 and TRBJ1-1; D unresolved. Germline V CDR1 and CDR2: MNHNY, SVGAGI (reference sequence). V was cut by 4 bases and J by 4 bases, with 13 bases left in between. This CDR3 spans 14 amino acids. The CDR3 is CASSSRSPSTEAFF. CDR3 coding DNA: TGTGCCAGCAGTTCGCGATCACCGAGCACTGAAGCTTTCTTT.

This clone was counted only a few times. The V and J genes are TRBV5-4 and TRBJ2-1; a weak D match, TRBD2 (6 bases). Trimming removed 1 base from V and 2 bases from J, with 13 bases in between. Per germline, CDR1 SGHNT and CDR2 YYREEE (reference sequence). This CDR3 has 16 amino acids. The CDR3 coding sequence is TGTGCCAGCAGCTTGATTGGGGGAGGTGCCTACAATGAGCAGTTCTTC. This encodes CASSLIGGGAYNEQFF.

The CDR3 DNA reads as TGTGCCAGCAGTTACACTAGCGGCTCCTACGAGCAGTACTTC. Its protein product is CASSYTSGSYEQYF. This rearrangement joins TRBV6-2 or TRBV6-3 to TRBJ2-7, with 8 bases aligning to TRBD2. The V segment lost 2 bases and the J segment 0 bases; nucleotides outside the gene matches: 0. The CDR3 has 14 amino acids. CDR1 is MNHEY, CDR2 SVGEGT, per germline.

CDR3 loop: CASSPSDTQYF. The CDR3 nucleotides are TGTGCCAGCAGTCCCTCGGATACGCAGTATTTT. V and J are TRBV25-1 and TRBJ2-3; D gene unclear. The V and J ends lost 5 bases and 6 bases respectively, with 6 bases between them. There are 11 residues in the CDR3. In germline, CDR1 is MGHDK, CDR2 SYGVNS. Based on the CDR3 plus reference TRBV25-1 and TRBJ2-3, the full variable domain is EADIYQTPRYLVIGTGKKITLECSQTMGHDKMYWYQQDPGMELHLIHYSYGVNSTEKGDLSSESTVSRIRTEHFPLTLESARPSHTSQYLCASSPSDTQYFGPGTRLTVL.

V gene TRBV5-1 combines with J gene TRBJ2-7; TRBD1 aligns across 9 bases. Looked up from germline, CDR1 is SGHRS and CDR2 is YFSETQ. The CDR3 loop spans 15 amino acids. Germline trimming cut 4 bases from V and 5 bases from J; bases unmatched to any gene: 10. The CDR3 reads CASSGRSGTGNEQYF. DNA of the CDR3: TGCGCCAGCAGCGGCAGGTCCGGGACAGGGAACGAGCAGTACTTC.

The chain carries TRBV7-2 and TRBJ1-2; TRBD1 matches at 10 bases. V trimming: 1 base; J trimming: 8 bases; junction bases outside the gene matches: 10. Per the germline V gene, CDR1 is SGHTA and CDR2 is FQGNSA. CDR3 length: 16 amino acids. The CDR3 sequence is CASSLGLGTGEKGYTF. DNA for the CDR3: TGTGCCAGCAGCTTAGGACTAGGGACAGGGGAAAAAGGCTACACCTTC.

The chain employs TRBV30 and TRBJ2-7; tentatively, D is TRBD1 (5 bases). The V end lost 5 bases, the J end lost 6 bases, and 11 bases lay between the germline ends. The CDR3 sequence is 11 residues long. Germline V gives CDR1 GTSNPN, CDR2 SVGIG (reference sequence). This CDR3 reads CAWSGKGEQYF. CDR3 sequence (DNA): TGTGCCTGGTCAGGGAAGGGCGAGCAGTACTTC.

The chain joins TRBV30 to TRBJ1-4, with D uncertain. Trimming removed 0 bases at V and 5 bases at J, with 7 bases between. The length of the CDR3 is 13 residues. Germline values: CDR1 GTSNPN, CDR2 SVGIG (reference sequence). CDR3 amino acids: CAWSVFPNEKLFF. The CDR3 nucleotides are TGTGCCTGGAGTGTATTTCCGAATGAAAAACTGTTTTTT.

Here the CDR3 DNA reads TGTGCCAGCAGCCCGCGGACTAGCGGGAAAGGTCCCGGGGAGCTGTTTTTT. Its translation is CASSPRTSGKGPGELFF. The chain couples TRBV5-4 to TRBJ2-2, with 12 bases fitting TRBD2. V lost 4 bases, J lost 6 bases, and 10 bases stayed unmatched. Germline lookup yields CDR1 SGHNT and CDR2 YYREEE (reference sequence). This CDR3 spans 17 amino acids.

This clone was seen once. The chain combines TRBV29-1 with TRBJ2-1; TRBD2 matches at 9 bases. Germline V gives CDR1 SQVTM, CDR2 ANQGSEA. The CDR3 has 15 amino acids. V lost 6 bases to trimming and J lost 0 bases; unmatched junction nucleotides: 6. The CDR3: CSVRGGGSSYNEQFF. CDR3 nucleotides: TGCAGCGTCCGCGGGGGGGGCAGCTCCTACAATGAGCAGTTCTTC.

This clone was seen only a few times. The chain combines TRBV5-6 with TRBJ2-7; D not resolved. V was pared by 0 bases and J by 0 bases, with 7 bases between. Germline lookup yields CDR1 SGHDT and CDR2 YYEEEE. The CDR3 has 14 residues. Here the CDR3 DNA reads TGTGCCAGCAGCTTGGGGCAGGCCTCCTACGAGCAGTACTTC. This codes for CASSLGQASYEQYF.

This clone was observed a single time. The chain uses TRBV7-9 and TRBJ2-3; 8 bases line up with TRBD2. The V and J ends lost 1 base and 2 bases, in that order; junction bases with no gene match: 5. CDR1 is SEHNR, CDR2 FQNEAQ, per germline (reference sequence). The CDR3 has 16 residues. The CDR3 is CASSLDLAGNTDTQYF. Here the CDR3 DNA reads TGTGCCAGCAGCTTAGATCTAGCGGGCAACACAGATACGCAGTATTTT.

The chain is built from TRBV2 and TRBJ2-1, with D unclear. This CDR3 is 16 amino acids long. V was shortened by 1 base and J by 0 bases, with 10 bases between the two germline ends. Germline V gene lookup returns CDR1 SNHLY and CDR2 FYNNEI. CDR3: CASSEDAGSSYNEQFF. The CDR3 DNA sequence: TGTGCCAGCAGTGAAGACGCCGGTAGCTCCTACAATGAGCAGTTCTTC. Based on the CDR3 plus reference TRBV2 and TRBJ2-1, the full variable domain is EPEVTQTPSHQVTQMGQEVILRCVPISNHLYFYWYRQILGQKVEFLVSFYNNEISEKSEIFDDQFSVERPDGSNFTLKIRSTKLEDSAMYFCASSEDAGSSYNEQFFGPGTRLTVL.

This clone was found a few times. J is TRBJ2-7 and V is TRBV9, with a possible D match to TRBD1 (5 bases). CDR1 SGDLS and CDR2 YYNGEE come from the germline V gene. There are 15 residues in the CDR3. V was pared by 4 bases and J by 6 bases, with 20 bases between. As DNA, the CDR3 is TGTGCCAGCAGCCCGCCCCAGGGTCAGCCGGGCGAGCAGTACTTC. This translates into CASSPPQGQPGEQYF. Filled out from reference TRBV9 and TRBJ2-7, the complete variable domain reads DSGVTQTPKHLITATGQRVTLRCSPRSGDLSVYWYQQSLDQGLQFLIQYYNGEERAKGNILERFSAQQFPDLHSELNLSSLELGDSALYFCASSPPQGQPGEQYFGPGTRLTVT.

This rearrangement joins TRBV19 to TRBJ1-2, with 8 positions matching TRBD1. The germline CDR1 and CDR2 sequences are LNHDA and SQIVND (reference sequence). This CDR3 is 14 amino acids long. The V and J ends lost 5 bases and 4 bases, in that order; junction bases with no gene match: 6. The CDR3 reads CASSPGQGGYGYTF. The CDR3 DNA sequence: TGTGCCAGTAGTCCCGGACAGGGAGGCTATGGCTACACCTTC.